The 31 T cell receptor beta chains below were found in one sample sequenced in a study of blood T cell repertoires in COVID-19. Assay: immunoSEQ multiplex PCR; the TCRdb copy retains only in-frame clones and omits some. The sample includes approximately 230,000 clones, about 83% of them seen just once. The specimen sequenced was peripheral blood. The receptors were gathered from a man aged 80 or over with acute or convalescent COVID-19.

The CDR3 bases are TGTGCCAGCAGCATAGACAGGGGAGGTTGGGAGACCCAGTACTTC. Protein: CASSIDRGGWETQYF. The V gene is TRBV5-6, the J gene TRBJ2-5; 8 nucleotides match TRBD1. The germline gives CDR1 SGHDT, CDR2 YYEEEE. This CDR3 spans 15 amino acids. J lost 5 bases, V lost 4 bases, and 10 bases had no gene match.

The table lists this clone with a count of one. This chain uses TRBV21-1 with TRBJ2-5; TRBD2 is the table's D call and was not checked against the DNA. TRBV21-1 is classified as a pseudogene. This CDR3 comprises 20 residues. As DNA, the CDR3 is TGTGCCAGCAGCAAATGTAAGCCATGGACTAGCGGGGGGGCACGAGAGACCCAGTACTTC. It specifies CASSKCKPWTSGGARETQYF.

This sequence joins TRBV9 and TRBJ2-1; a weak D match, TRBD1 (5 bases). Trimming removed 0 bases from V and 9 bases from J, with 13 bases in between. Germline assignment: CDR1 SGDLS and CDR2 YYNGEE. CDR3 length equals 14 residues. CDR3 protein: CASSVAGLGAEQFF. CDR3 DNA: TGTGCCAGCAGCGTAGCGGGTCTAGGGGCTGAGCAGTTCTTC.

The chain uses TRBV18 and TRBJ2-5; D remains ambiguous. This CDR3 is built from 13 residues. The V end lost 0 bases, the J end lost 4 bases, and 6 bases lay between the germline ends. Looked up from germline, CDR1 is KGHSH and CDR2 is LQKENI. CDR3 sequence (DNA): TGTGCCAGCTCACCACCTAGTGGAGAGACCCAGTACTTC. This gives the protein CASSPPSGETQYF.

The J gene is TRBJ1-5, the V gene TRBV6-2 or TRBV6-3; a weak D match, TRBD1 (6 bases). Trimming removed 5 bases from V and 4 bases from J, with 18 bases in between. Germline V lookup: CDR1 MNHEY, CDR2 SVGEGT. This CDR3 spans 16 amino acids. The CDR3: CASSPPGGGRNQPQHF. CDR3 sequence (DNA): TGTGCCAGCAGTCCCCCCGGCGGGGGGCGGAATCAGCCCCAGCATTTT.

The J gene is TRBJ2-5, the V gene TRBV5-1; D remains unclear. V was pared by 0 bases and J by 5 bases, with 14 bases between. There are 15 residues in the CDR3. Germline assignment: CDR1 SGHRS and CDR2 YFSETQ. CDR3 nucleotides: TGCGCCAGCAGCTTGGATGCTTCCGGGTCGGAGACCCAGTACTTC. Protein product: CASSLDASGSETQYF.

V and J are TRBV27 and TRBJ2-1; 9 nucleotides line up with TRBD1. CDR3 length: 15 amino acids. The V gene's germline CDR1 is MNHEY and CDR2 SMNVEV (reference sequence). V was pared by 5 bases and J by 6 bases, with 8 bases of the junction left unmatched. This chain's CDR3 is CASSPGQGFVNEQFF. The CDR3 coding sequence is TGTGCCAGCAGTCCCGGACAGGGGTTTGTCAATGAGCAGTTCTTC.

The gene calls are TRBV14 and TRBJ2-5, with 8 nucleotides matching TRBD1. The V gene end was trimmed by 3 bases and the J gene end by 4 bases; junction bases not matched to a gene: 7. The CDR3 spans 15 residues. Germline CDR1 SGHDN, CDR2 FVKESK. The CDR3 region is CASSHLTGQGETQYF. The CDR3 DNA sequence: TGTGCCAGCAGCCACCTTACTGGACAGGGAGAGACCCAGTACTTC.

This sequence joins TRBV7-9 and TRBJ2-7; 8 bases map to TRBD1. Germline trimming cut 5 bases from V and 3 bases from J; bases unmatched to any gene: 6. Germline CDR1 reads SEHNR; CDR2 reads FQNEAQ (reference sequence). The CDR3 covers 14 residues. This chain's CDR3 is CASSPRTGNYEQYF. The CDR3, as DNA: TGTGCCAGCAGCCCCAGGACAGGGAACTACGAGCAGTACTTC. The full variable domain, with the rest looked up from reference TRBV7-9 and TRBJ2-7, is DTGVSQNPRHKITKRGQNVTFRCDPISEHNRLYWYRQTLGQGPEFLTYFQNEAQLEKSRLLSDRFSAERPKGSFSTLEIQRTEQGDSAMYLCASSPRTGNYEQYFGPGTRLTVT.

CDR3 loop: CASSQGDRGGLGYGYTF. The CDR3 DNA sequence: TGCGCCAGCAGCCAGGGGGACAGGGGCGGCTTGGGCTATGGCTACACCTTC. The chain recombines TRBV4-1 with TRBJ1-2; TRBD1 agrees at 10 bases. The V gene end was trimmed by 3 bases and the J gene end by 4 bases; junction bases not matched to a gene: 11. The CDR3 totals 17 residues. Germline CDR1 is MGHRA and CDR2 is YSYEKL.

In its sample, this clone was seen a few times. The chain uses TRBV2 and TRBJ2-1, with 8 bases lining up with TRBD2. The CDR3 extends over 16 amino acids. CDR1 SNHLY and CDR2 FYNNEI come from the germline V gene. V was pared by 1 base and J by 0 bases, with 2 bases of the junction left unmatched. The CDR3 here is CASSEGREVSYNEQFF. The CDR3 DNA follows: TGTGCCAGCAGTGAAGGGCGGGAGGTCTCCTACAATGAGCAGTTCTTC.

V and J are TRBV19 and TRBJ1-1; D perhaps matches TRBD1 (6 bases). CDR3 length: 13 residues. The germline V and J ends were trimmed by 10 bases and 4 bases, with 16 bases remaining between them. Germline V gene sequence: CDR1 LNHDA, CDR2 SQIVND (reference sequence). DNA of the CDR3: TGTGCCAATACCAGGGGTAAGGGCACTGAAGCTTTCTTT. This gives the protein CANTRGKGTEAFF.

The chain combines TRBV27 with TRBJ2-2, with 16 bases fitting TRBD2. With V trimmed by 4 bases and J by 3 bases, 11 bases remained unmatched. The CDR3 has 20 residues. Germline V gene data show CDR1 as MNHEY and CDR2 as SMNVEV (reference sequence). CDR3 bases: TGTGCCAGCAGTTCCCTAGGTGGGACTAGCGGGGGGGAGTACACCGGGGAGCTGTTTTTT. Amino acids: CASSSLGGTSGGEYTGELFF.

The J gene is TRBJ1-2, the V gene TRBV15; 8 bases line up with TRBD1. This CDR3 spans 16 amino acids. The germline V gene has CDR1 LNHNV and CDR2 YYDKDF (reference sequence). J was trimmed by 8 bases and V by 1 base; bases with no gene match: 12. CDR3 DNA: TGTGCCACCAGCAGAGGACAGGACAGGGAGATGGAGGGCTACACCTTC. Amino acids: CATSRGQDREMEGYTF. Looking up the rest from reference TRBV15 and TRBJ1-2 gives the full variable domain: DAMVIQNPRYQVTQFGKPVTLSCSQTLNHNVMYWYQQKSSQAPKLLFHYYDKDFNNEADTPDNFQSRRPNTSFCFLDIRSPGLGDTAMYLCATSRGQDREMEGYTFGSGTRLTVV.

This clone was recorded a few times. The CDR3 DNA sequence: TGCAGTGCTAGTAGGGGAGGGGACGGCTACACCTTC. Protein: CSASRGGDGYTF. This chain joins TRBV20-1 and TRBJ1-2, with D possibly being TRBD1 (5 bases). V lost 3 bases and J lost 8, with 13 bases in between. Germline loops: CDR1 DFQATT, CDR2 SNEGSKA (reference sequence). The CDR3 has 12 residues.

This rearrangement joins TRBV7-9 to TRBJ1-2; 7 nucleotides agree with TRBD1. The CDR3 extends over 14 amino acids. With 5 bases clipped from V and 0 bases from J, the junction kept 3 bases outside the gene matches. The germline V gene has CDR1 SEHNR and CDR2 FQNEAQ (reference sequence). The CDR3 coding sequence is TGTGCCAGCAGCCAGGGACAGTCTAACTATGGCTACACCTTC. This encodes CASSQGQSNYGYTF.

The table lists this clone with a count of one. The CDR3 reads CATELGLGTDTQYF. CDR3 nucleotides: TGTGCCACAGAGCTCGGGTTAGGCACAGATACGCAGTATTTT. The chain couples TRBV10-3 to TRBJ2-3; D call uncertain. The CDR3 has 14 residues. Trimming shortened V by 10 bases and J by 1 base, and 15 bases separated the two germline ends. Germline V gene lookup returns CDR1 ENHRY and CDR2 SYGVKD.

A word on this clone: The sample carries other DNA sequences with the same CDR3. The chain has TRBV5-1 and TRBJ2-7; no reliable D call. CDR1 SGHRS and CDR2 YFSETQ come from the germline V gene. The CDR3 consists of 14 residues. V lost 0 bases and J 0 bases, leaving 7 bases between the germline ends. The CDR3: CASSLGPSSYEQYF. CDR3 nucleotides: TGCGCCAGCAGCTTGGGGCCCTCCTCCTACGAGCAGTACTTC.

The chain employs TRBV30 and TRBJ1-1; D unclear. From germline, CDR1 is GTSNPN and CDR2 SVGIG (reference sequence). The CDR3 runs to 13 residues. V gave up 0 bases and J gave up 0 bases, with 5 bases separating them. The CDR3 protein is CAWSVAMNTEAFF. As DNA, the CDR3 is TGTGCCTGGAGTGTAGCGATGAACACTGAAGCTTTCTTT.

V and J are TRBV7-9 and TRBJ1-4; 7 bases map to TRBD1. This CDR3 contains 17 residues. Germline values: CDR1 SEHNR, CDR2 FQNEAQ (reference sequence). After removal of 3 bases from V and 0 bases from J, the junction contained 7 bases not matched to a gene. CDR3 protein: CASSFRQGSPTNEKLFF. The CDR3 coding sequence is TGTGCCAGCAGCTTTCGACAGGGTTCCCCAACTAATGAAAAACTGTTTTTT.

The V call is TRBV10-2, the J call TRBJ2-5; tentatively, D is TRBD1 (6 bases). The CDR3 totals 12 residues. Looked up from germline, CDR1 is WSHSY and CDR2 is SAAADI. Trimming removed 0 bases from V and 9 bases from J, with 8 bases in between. In DNA form, the CDR3 reads TGCGCCAGCAGTGAGTCGACAGGATCCCAGTACTTC. It is translated as CASSESTGSQYF.

The V call is TRBV5-1, the J call TRBJ2-7, with 11 positions matching TRBD1. J gave up 2 bases and V 4 bases, and 2 bases lay outside the gene matches. The germline CDR1 and CDR2 sequences are SGHRS and YFSETQ. This CDR3 comprises 14 residues. The CDR3: CASSRDRGAYEQYF. The CDR3, as DNA: TGCGCCAGCAGCAGGGACAGGGGGGCCTACGAGCAGTACTTC.

J is TRBJ2-1 and V is TRBV5-1; 9 bases are shared with TRBD2. This CDR3 has 17 residues. V gave up 0 bases and J gave up 0 bases; unmatched junction bases: 4. Looked up from germline, CDR1 is SGHRS and CDR2 is YFSETQ. CDR3 nucleotides: TGCGCCAGCAGCTTGGTGAGCGGGGGGCACTCCTACAATGAGCAGTTCTTC. Translation gives CASSLVSGGHSYNEQFF.

The rearrangement joins TRBV9 to TRBJ1-5; TRBD1 matches at 7 bases. The CDR3 has 14 residues. Unmatched junction bases numbered 8, after V lost 5 bases and J lost 6 bases. Germline V gene lookup returns CDR1 SGDLS and CDR2 YYNGEE. The CDR3 sequence: CASRPGQTLQPQHF. CDR3 nucleotides: TGTGCCAGCAGACCGGGACAGACTCTTCAGCCCCAGCATTTT.

The chain recombines TRBV28 with TRBJ1-2; possible D gene TRBD1, 6 bases. CDR3 length equals 15 residues. Germline lookup yields CDR1 MDHEN and CDR2 SYDVKM. V was shortened by 8 bases and J by 4 bases, with 20 bases between the two germline ends. The CDR3 DNA reads TGTGCCAGCCTCTACCGGGACATACGTTTCTATGGCTACACCTTC. Protein sequence: CASLYRDIRFYGYTF.

DNA of the CDR3: TGCGCCAGCAGCTTGGCGGCGGGCACTGAAGCTTTCTTT. As protein: CASSLAAGTEAFF. The V and J genes are TRBV5-1 and TRBJ1-1; D gene uncertain. The germline gives CDR1 SGHRS, CDR2 YFSETQ. The CDR3 has 13 residues. Trimming took 0 bases from V and 4 from J, leaving 7 bases between them. The full variable domain, completed using reference TRBV5-1 and TRBJ1-1, is KAGVTQTPRYLIKTRGQQVTLSCSPISGHRSVSWYQQTPGQGLQFLFEYFSETQRNKGNFPGRFSGRQFSNSRSEMNVSTLELGDSALYLCASSLAAGTEAFFGQGTRLTVV.

V is TRBV19 and J is TRBJ1-5; 10 nucleotides agree with TRBD1. Germline CDR1 and CDR2: LNHDA and SQIVND (reference sequence). The CDR3 has 14 amino acids. The J segment lost 7 bases and the V segment lost 3 bases, leaving 3 bases of the junction unmatched. CDR3 region: CASSMGTGAQPQHF. CDR3 sequence (DNA): TGTGCCAGTAGTATGGGGACAGGGGCACAGCCCCAGCATTTT. The full variable domain, rest sourced from reference TRBV19 and TRBJ1-5, is DGGITQSPKYLFRKEGQNVTLSCEQNLNHDAMYWYRQDPGQGLRLIYYSQIVNDFQKGDIAEGYSVSREKKESFPLTVTSAQKNPTAFYLCASSMGTGAQPQHFGDGTRLSIL.

This chain links TRBV5-1 with TRBJ1-5, with D possibly being TRBD1 (5 bases). Germline V lookup: CDR1 SGHRS, CDR2 YFSETQ. With 0 bases removed from V and 6 bases from J, the gap between germline ends came to 10 bases. The CDR3 is 14 amino acids. In DNA form, the CDR3 reads TGCGCCAGCAGCTTGGGTGGGGGGGGTCAGCCCCAGCATTTT. This translates into CASSLGGGGQPQHF.

With respect to this clone: The sample carries other DNA sequences with the same CDR3. The rearrangement joins TRBV19 to TRBJ2-2; 11 positions agree with TRBD1. Per germline, CDR1 LNHDA and CDR2 SQIVND (reference sequence). Germline trimming cut 6 bases from V and 6 bases from J; bases unmatched to any gene: 3. The CDR3 runs to 14 residues. The CDR3 sequence is CASRPGQGAGELFF. The CDR3 DNA is TGTGCCAGTAGGCCGGGACAGGGGGCCGGGGAGCTGTTTTTT.

The chain has TRBV6-1 and TRBJ2-7, with D possibly matching TRBD1 (6 bases). Germline V CDR1 and CDR2: MNHNS, SASEGT. The CDR3 runs to 13 residues. Trimming took off 2 bases at V and 4 bases at J, with 9 bases between the two ends. CDR3 loop: CASSEMRGYEQYF. The CDR3, as DNA: TGTGCCAGCAGTGAAATGAGGGGGTACGAGCAGTACTTC.

The chain recombines TRBV30 with TRBJ1-1; a possible D gene is TRBD1 (5 bases). Trimming removed 1 base at V and 4 bases at J, with 13 bases between. The CDR3 runs to 14 residues. Germline CDR1 is GTSNPN and CDR2 is SVGIG (reference sequence). The CDR3 reads CAWSDRGVGTEAFF. DNA for the CDR3: TGTGCCTGGAGTGATCGGGGGGTCGGCACTGAAGCTTTCTTT.